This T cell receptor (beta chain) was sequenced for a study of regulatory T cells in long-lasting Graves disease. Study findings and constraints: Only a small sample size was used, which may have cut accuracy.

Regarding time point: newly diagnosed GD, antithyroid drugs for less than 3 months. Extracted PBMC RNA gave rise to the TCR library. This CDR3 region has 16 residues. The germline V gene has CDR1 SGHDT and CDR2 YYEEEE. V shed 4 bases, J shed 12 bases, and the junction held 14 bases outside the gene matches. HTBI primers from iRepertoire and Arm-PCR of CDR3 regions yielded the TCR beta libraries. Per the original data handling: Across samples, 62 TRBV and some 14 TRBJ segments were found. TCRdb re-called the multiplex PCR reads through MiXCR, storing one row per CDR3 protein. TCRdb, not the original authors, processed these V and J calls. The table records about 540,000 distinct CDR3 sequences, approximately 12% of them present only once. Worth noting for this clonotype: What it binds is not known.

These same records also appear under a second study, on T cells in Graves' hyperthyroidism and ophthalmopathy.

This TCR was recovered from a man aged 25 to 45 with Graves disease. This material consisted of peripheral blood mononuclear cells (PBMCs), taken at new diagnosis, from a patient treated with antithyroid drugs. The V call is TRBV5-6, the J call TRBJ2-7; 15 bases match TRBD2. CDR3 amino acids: CASSLEPGLAGGRRYF. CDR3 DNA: TGTGCCAGCAGCCTGGAGCCGGGACTAGCGGGAGGAAGGCGGTACTTC.